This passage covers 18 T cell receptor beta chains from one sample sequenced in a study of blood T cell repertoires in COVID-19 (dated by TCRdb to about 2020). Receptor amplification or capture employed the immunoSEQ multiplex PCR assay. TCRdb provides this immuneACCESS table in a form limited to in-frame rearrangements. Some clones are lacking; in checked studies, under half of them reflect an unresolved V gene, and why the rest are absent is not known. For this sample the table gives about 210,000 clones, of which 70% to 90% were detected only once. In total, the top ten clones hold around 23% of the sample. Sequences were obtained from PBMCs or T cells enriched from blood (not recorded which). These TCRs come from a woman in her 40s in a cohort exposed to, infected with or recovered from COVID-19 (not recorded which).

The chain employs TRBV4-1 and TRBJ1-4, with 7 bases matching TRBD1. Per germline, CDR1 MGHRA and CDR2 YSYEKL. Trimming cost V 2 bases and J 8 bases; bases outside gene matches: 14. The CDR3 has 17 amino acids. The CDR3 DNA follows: TGCGCCAGCAGCCAAAAAACGACAGGGCGAATCGGAGAAAAACTGTTTTTT. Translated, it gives CASSQKTTGRIGEKLFF.

CDR3 residues: CASSYSRTVLGKGAFF. In DNA, the CDR3 is TGTGCCAGCAGTTACAGTAGGACAGTTTTGGGGAAGGGAGCTTTCTTT. The V call is TRBV6-5, the J call TRBJ1-1, with a weak D call TRBD1 (6 bases). Trimming stripped 2 bases from V and 10 bases from J, with 23 bases between. Germline CDR1 reads MNHEY; CDR2 reads SVGAGI. The CDR3 length is 16 residues.

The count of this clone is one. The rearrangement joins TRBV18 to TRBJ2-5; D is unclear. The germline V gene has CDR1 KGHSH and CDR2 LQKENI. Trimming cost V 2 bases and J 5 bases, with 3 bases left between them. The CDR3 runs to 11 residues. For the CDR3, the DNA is TGTGCCAGCTCACCAGAGGAGACCCAGTACTTC. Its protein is CASSPEETQYF.

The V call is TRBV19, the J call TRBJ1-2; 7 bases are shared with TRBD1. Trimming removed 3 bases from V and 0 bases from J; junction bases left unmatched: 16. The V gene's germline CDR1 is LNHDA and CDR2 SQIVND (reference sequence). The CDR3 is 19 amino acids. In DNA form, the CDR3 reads TGTGCCAGTAGTATCCCCCGCCGACAGGGTAAAATTGCTAACTATGGCTACACCTTC. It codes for CASSIPRRQGKIANYGYTF. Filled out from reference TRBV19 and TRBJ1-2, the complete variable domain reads DGGITQSPKYLFRKEGQNVTLSCEQNLNHDAMYWYRQDPGQGLRLIYYSQIVNDFQKGDIAEGYSVSREKKESFPLTVTSAQKNPTAFYLCASSIPRRQGKIANYGYTFGSGTRLTVV.

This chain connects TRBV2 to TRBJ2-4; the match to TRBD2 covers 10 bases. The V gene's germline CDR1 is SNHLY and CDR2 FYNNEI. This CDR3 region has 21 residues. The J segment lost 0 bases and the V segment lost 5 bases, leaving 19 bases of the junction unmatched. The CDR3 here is CASSRTSGRTAVELAKNIQYF. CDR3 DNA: TGTGCCAGCAGTCGGACTAGCGGAAGAACCGCCGTAGAGTTAGCCAAAAACATTCAGTACTTC.

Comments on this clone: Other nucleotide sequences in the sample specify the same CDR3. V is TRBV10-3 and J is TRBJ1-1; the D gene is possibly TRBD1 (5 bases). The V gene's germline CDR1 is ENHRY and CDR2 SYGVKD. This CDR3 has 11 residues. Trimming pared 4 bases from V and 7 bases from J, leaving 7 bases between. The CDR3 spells CAISGGGEAFF. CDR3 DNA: TGTGCCATCAGTGGGGGGGGTGAAGCTTTCTTT.

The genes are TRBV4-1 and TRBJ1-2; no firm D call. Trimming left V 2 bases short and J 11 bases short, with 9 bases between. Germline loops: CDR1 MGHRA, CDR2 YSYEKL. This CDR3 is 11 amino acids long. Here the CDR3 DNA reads TGCGCCAGCAGCCAACGTCGCGTATACACCTTC. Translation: CASSQRRVYTF.

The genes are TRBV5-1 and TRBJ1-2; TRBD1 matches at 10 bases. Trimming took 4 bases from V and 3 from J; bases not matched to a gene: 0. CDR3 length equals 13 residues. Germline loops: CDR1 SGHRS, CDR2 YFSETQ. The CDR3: CASSGQGDYGYTF. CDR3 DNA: TGCGCCAGCAGCGGACAGGGGGACTATGGCTACACCTTC.

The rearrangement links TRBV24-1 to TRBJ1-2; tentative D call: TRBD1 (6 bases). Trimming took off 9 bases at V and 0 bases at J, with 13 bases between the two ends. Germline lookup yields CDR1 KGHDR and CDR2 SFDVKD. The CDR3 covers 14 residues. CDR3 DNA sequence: TGTGCCACCGCCCAGGGGCAACCTAACTATGGCTACACCTTC. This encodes CATAQGQPNYGYTF.

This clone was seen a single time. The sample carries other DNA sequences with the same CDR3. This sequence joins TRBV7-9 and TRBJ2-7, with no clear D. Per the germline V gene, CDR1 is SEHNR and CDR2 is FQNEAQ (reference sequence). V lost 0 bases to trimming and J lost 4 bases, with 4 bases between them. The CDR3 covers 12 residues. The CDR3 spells CASSLATYEQYF. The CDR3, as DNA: TGTGCCAGCAGCTTAGCGACATACGAGCAGTACTTC.

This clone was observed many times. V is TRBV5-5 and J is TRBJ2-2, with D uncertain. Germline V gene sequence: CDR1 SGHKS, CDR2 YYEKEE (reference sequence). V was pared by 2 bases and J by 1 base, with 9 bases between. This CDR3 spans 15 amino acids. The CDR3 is CASSFLSENTGELFF. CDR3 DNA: TGTGCCAGCAGCTTCCTATCTGAGAACACCGGGGAGCTGTTTTTT.

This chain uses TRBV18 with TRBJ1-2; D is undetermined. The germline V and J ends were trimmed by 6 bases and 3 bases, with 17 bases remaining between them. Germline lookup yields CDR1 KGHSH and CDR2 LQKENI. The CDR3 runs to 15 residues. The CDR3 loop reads CASSPQSIFDYGYTF. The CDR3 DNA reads TGTGCCAGCTCGCCGCAAAGCATCTTCGACTATGGCTACACCTTC.

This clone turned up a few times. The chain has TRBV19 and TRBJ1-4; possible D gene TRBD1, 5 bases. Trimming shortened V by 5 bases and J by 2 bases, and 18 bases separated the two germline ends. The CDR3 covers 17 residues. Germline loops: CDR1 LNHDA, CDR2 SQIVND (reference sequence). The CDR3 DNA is TGTGCCAGTAGTTCACGCCTACGGGGGTTTACTAATGAAAAACTGTTTTTT. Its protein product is CASSSRLRGFTNEKLFF.

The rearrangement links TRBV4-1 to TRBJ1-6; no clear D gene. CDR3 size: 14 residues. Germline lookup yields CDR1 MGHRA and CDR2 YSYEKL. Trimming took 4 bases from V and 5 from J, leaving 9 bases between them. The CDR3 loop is CASSPRGNNSPLHF. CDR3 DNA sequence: TGCGCCAGCAGCCCTCGGGGAAATAATTCACCCCTCCACTTT.

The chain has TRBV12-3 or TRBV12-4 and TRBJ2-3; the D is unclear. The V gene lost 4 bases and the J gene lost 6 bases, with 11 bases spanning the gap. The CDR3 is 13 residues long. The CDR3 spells CASSSWQVDTQYF. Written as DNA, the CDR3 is TGTGCCAGCAGTTCCTGGCAGGTGGATACGCAGTATTTT.

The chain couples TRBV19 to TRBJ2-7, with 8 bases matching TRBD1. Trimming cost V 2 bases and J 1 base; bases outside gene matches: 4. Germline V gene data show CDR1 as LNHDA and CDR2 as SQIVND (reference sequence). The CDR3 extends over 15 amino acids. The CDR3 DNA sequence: TGTGCCAGTAGTATAAGGGGGACAGGTTCCTACGAGCAGTACTTC. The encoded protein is CASSIRGTGSYEQYF.

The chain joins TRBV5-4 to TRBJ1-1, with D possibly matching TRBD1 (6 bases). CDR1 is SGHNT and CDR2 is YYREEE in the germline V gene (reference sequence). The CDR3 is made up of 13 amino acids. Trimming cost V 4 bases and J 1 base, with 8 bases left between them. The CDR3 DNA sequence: TGTGCCAGCAGCGTGGACAGGAACACTGAAGCTTTCTTT. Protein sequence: CASSVDRNTEAFF.

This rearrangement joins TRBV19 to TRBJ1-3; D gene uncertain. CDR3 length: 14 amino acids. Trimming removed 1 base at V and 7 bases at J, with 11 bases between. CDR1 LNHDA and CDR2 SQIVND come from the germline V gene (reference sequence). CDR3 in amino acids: CASSIGHPRNTIYF. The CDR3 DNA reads TGTGCCAGTAGTATAGGACATCCCCGGAACACCATATATTTT.